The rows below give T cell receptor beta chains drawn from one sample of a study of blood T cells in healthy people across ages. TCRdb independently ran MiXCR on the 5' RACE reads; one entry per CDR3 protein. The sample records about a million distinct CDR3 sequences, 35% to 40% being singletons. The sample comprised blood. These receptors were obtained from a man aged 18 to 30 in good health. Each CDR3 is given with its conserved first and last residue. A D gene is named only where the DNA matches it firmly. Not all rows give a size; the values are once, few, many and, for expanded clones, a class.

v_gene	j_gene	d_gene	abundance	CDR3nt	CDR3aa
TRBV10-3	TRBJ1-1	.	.	TGTGCCATCAGTGACCGGGACCTGGGGACTGAAGCTTTCTTT	CAISDRDLGTEAFF
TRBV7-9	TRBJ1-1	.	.	TGTGCCAGCAGCTCCTTTCATTCGCTCGTCGAAGCTTTCTTT	CASSSFHSLVEAFF
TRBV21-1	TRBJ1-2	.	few	TGTGCCAGCAGCCCCCCGTCGCCCGGCTACTATGGCTACACCTTC	CASSPPSPGYYGYTF
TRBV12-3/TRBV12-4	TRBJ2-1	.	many	TGTGCTACAGCAGTTATTGGGGAGGACTTCTTATACAATGAGCAGTTCTTC	CATAVIGEDFLYNEQFF
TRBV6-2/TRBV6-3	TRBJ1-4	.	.	TGTGCCACCGGGGGCGCAGGTTATGAAAAACTGTTTTTT	CATGGAGYEKLFF
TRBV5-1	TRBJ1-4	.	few	TGCGCCAGCAGCTTGGAGACAGTAGGCAAAGAAAAACTGTTTTTT	CASSLETVGKEKLFF
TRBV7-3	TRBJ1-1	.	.	TGTGCCAGCAGCTTAATTGAAGCTTTCTTT	CASSLIEAFF
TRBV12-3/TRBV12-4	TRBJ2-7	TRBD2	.	TGTGCCAGCAGTTCCCGGACTAGCGGGAGAATGTACGAGCAGTACTTC	CASSSRTSGRMYEQYF
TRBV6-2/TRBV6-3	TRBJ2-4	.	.	TGTGCCAGCAGTTATGGTGGAAGCAATGAGCAGTACTTC	CASSYGGSNEQYF
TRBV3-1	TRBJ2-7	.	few	TGTGCCAGCGCTGGGTCGGGTGAGCAGTACTTC	CASAGSGEQYF
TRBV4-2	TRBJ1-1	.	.	TGTGCCAGCAGCCTCAAGAAGGGGGGGTGGGCTGAAGCTTTCTTT	CASSLKKGGWAEAFF
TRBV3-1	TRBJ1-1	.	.	TGTGCCAGCAGCCCAGGAGTGGGGGCAGGCACTGAAGCTTTCTTT	CASSPGVGAGTEAFF
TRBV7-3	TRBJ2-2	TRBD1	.	TGTGCCAGCAGCTATACAGGGGGCGCGAACACCGGGGGGCTGTTTTTT	CASSYTGGANTGGLFF
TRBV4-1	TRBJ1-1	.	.	TGCGCCAGCAGCCAAGGGGGAGTCGGACTCGCGTGGACCGCTTTCTTT	CASSQGGVGLAWTAFF
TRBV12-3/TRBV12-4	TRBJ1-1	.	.	TGTGCCAGCAGAATTAGGACGGGAACTGAAGCTTTCTTT	CASRIRTGTEAFF
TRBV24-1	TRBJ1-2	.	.	TGTGCCACCTTTCGATTGTGGATGGACAATAACTATGGCTACACCTTC	CATFRLWMDNNYGYTF
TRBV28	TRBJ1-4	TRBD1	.	TGTGCCAGCAGTCTGCCGGGACAGGGGCGAGAAAAACTGTTTTTT	CASSLPGQGREKLFF
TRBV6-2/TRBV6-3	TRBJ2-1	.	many	TGTGCCAGCAGTTGGGATAAGACCTTCAATGAGCAGTTCTTC	CASSWDKTFNEQFF
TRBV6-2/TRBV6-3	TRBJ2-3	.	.	TGTGCCAGCAGTTACTCTACTGGCAAGCTTGGTGGAACAGATACGCAGTATTTT	CASSYSTGKLGGTDTQYF
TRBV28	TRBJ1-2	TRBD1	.	TGTGTCAGCAGTCTCCCTTTGGACAGGGGGCGCTTCTACACCTTC	CVSSLPLDRGRFYTF